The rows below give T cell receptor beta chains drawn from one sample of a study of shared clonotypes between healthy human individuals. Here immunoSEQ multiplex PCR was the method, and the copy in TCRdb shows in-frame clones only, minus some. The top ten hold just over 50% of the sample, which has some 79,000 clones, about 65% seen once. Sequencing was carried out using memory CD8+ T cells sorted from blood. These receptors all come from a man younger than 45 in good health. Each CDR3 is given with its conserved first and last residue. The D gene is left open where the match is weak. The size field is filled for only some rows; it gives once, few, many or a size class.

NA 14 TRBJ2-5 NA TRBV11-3 CASSPRPSEETQYF TGTGCCAGCAGTCCCCGCCCGAGTGAGGAGACCCAGTACTTC
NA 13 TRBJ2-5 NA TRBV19 CASSPRAGGTQYF TGTGCCAGTAGTCCCCGGGCCGGGGGGACCCAGTACTTC
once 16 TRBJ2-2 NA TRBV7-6 CASSLFGRSYAGELFF TGTGCCAGCAGCTTATTCGGGAGATCGTACGCCGGGGAGCTGTTTTTT
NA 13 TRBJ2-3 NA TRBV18 CASSPLYTDTQYF TGTGCCAGCTCACCACTCTACACAGATACGCAGTATTTT
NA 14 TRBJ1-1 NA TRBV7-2 CASSPRRGGTEAFF TGTGCCAGCAGCCCGAGAAGGGGAGGGACTGAAGCTTTCTTT
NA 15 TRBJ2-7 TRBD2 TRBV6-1 CASSQTGTSGYEQYF TGTGCCAGCAGTCAAACCGGGACTAGCGGCTACGAGCAGTACTTC
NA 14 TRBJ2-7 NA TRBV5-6 CASSLGASPYEQYF TGTGCCAGCAGCTTGGGGGCGAGCCCCTACGAGCAGTACTTC
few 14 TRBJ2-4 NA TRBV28 CASTISSIENIQYF TGTGCCAGCACCATAAGCAGTATCGAAAACATTCAGTACTTC
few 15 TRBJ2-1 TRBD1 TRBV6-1 CASSEETGGYNEQFF TGTGCCAGCAGTGAAGAGACAGGGGGCTACAATGAGCAGTTCTTC
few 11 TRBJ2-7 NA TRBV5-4 CASSRGREQYF TGTGCCAGCAGCAGAGGACGGGAGCAGTACTTC
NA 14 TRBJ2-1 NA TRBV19 CASSIKNTYNEQFF TGTGCCAGTAGTATAAAGAACACCTACAATGAGCAGTTCTTC
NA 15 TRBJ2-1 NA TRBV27 CASSFLSGSYNEQFF TGTGCCAGCAGTTTCTTAAGCGGTTCCTACAATGAGCAGTTCTTC
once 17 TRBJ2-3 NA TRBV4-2 CASSQDFKDSYTDTQYF TGTGCCAGCAGCCAAGATTTCAAGGACAGCTACACAGATACGCAGTATTTT
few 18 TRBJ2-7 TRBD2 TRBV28 CASSLGLAGEAFSYEQYF TGTGCCAGCAGTTTAGGACTAGCGGGAGAGGCTTTCTCCTACGAGCAGTACTTC
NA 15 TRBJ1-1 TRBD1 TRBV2 CASSESLGGGTEAFF TGTGCCAGCAGTGAAAGCCTAGGGGGCGGGACTGAAGCTTTCTTT
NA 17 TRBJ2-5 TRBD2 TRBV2 CASTMGLAGGNQETQYF TGTGCCAGCACCATGGGACTAGCGGGAGGCAACCAAGAGACCCAGTACTTC
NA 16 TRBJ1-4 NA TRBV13 CASSSGLIMRNEKLFF TGTGCCAGCAGCTCCGGACTTATCATGCGAAATGAAAAACTGTTTTTT
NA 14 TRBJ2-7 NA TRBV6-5 CASSPLENSYEQYF TGTGCCAGCAGCCCTTTAGAGAACTCCTACGAGCAGTACTTC
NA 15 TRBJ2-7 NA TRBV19 CASRTMDSQGYEQYF TGTGCCAGTAGGACTATGGACTCCCAAGGCTACGAGCAGTACTTC
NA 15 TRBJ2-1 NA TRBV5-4 CASSTSGTTYNEQFF TGTGCCAGCAGTACGAGCGGGACAACCTACAATGAGCAGTTCTTC
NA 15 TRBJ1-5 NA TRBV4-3 CASSHDRYSNQPQHF TGCGCCAGCAGCCATGATAGGTATAGCAATCAGCCCCAGCATTTT
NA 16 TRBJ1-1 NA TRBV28 CASSLCLEKGYTEAFF TGTGCCAGCAGTTTATGCCTGGAAAAGGGGTACACTGAAGCTTTCTTT
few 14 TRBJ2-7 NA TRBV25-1 CASSEQAEAYEQYF TGTGCCAGCAGTGAACAAGCGGAGGCCTACGAGCAGTACTTC
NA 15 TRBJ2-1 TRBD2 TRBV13 CASSAGLAGVNEQFF TGTGCCAGCAGCGCGGGACTAGCGGGAGTCAATGAGCAGTTCTTC
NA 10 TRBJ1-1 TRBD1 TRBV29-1 CSAGTGEAFF TGCAGCGCTGGGACAGGGGAAGCTTTCTTT